The 11 T cell receptor beta chains below all came from one sample that was sequenced in a study of shared clonotypes between healthy human individuals. Sequencing used immunoSEQ multiplex PCR; TCRdb keeps in-frame clones, though not all of them. This sample has around 2,100,000 clones, with less than 95% found just once. Terminally differentiated effector memory CD45RA+ cells were excluded from the naive CD8 cells, which were CD45RO-negative and positively selected for CCR7. Sequenced sample: naive CD8+ T cells sorted from blood. The receptors were gathered from a man aged 18 to 30 in good health.

The chain is built from TRBV7-9 and TRBJ2-3; TRBD2 might be the D (5 bases). The CDR3 is made up of 16 amino acids. CDR1 is SEHNR and CDR2 is FQNEAQ in the germline V gene (reference sequence). V was trimmed by 3 bases and J by 0 bases, leaving 13 bases between them. CDR3 sequence (DNA): TGTGCCAGCAGCTTCGAGGGCGGATCTAGCACAGATACGCAGTATTTT. This gives the protein CASSFEGGSSTDTQYF.

The chain links TRBV27 to TRBJ2-3, with D perhaps matching TRBD1 (6 bases). CDR3 length: 16 amino acids. The ends were cut back, 1 base at V and 3 bases at J, with 14 bases in the middle. Germline lookup yields CDR1 MNHEY and CDR2 SMNVEV (reference sequence). DNA for the CDR3: TGTGCCAGCAGTTTATGGACAGTGAGGGGAACAGATACGCAGTATTTT. Amino acid sequence: CASSLWTVRGTDTQYF.

The gene calls are TRBV6-5 and TRBJ2-1, with D uncertain. Per germline, CDR1 MNHEY and CDR2 SVGAGI. This CDR3 spans 14 amino acids. V lost 6 bases to trimming and J lost 2 bases, with 11 bases between them. The CDR3 sequence: CASSIGRTYNEQFF. DNA for the CDR3: TGTGCCAGCAGCATCGGACGGACCTACAATGAGCAGTTCTTC.

The sample holds one count of this clone. V is TRBV11-3 and J is TRBJ2-1, with a weak D call TRBD2 (6 bases). V lost 5 bases, J lost 4 bases, and 18 bases lay in between. Germline V lookup: CDR1 SGHNT, CDR2 YENEEA. The CDR3 length is 16 residues. The CDR3 loop reads CASSASAGLPYNEQFF. In nucleotides, the CDR3 is TGTGCCAGCAGCGCGAGTGCGGGACTCCCGTACAATGAGCAGTTCTTC. The complete variable domain, with remaining parts taken from reference TRBV11-3 and TRBJ2-1, reads EAGVVQSPRYKIIEKKQPVAFWCNPISGHNTLYWYLQNLGQGPELLIRYENEEAVDDSQLPKDRFSAERLKGVDSTLKIQPAELGDSAVYLCASSASAGLPYNEQFFGPGTRLTVL.

The chain recombines TRBV30 with TRBJ2-5; 11 bases are a match to TRBD2. J lost 5 bases, V lost 4 bases, and 9 bases had no gene match. This CDR3 is built from 15 residues. The germline gives CDR1 GTSNPN, CDR2 SVGIG (reference sequence). The CDR3 reads CAWTLAGGPGETQYF. In DNA, the CDR3 is TGTGCCTGGACTTTAGCGGGAGGGCCGGGGGAGACCCAGTACTTC.

The J gene is TRBJ2-2, the V gene TRBV7-8; D not certain. Trimming took off 1 base at V and 1 base at J, with 13 bases between the two ends. The V gene's germline CDR1 is SGHVS and CDR2 FQNEAQ. CDR3 length: 17 amino acids. CDR3 nucleotide sequence: TGTGCCAGCAGCTTAGTTTATATTAGCAGGAACACCGGGGAGCTGTTTTTT. Translation gives CASSLVYISRNTGELFF.

The chain has TRBV5-1 and TRBJ2-3; no firm D call. The CDR3 is 16 amino acids. V lost 1 base and J lost 0, with 12 bases in between. Looked up from germline, CDR1 is SGHRS and CDR2 is YFSETQ. CDR3 nucleotides: TGCGCCAGCAGCTTGACGGCCTCAACAAGCACAGATACGCAGTATTTT. Translation gives CASSLTASTSTDTQYF.

Regarding this clone: Additional DNA sequences in this sample encode the identical CDR3. The chain is built from TRBV19 and TRBJ2-7; possibly TRBD1 or TRBD2 for D (5 bases each). Germline V gene lookup returns CDR1 LNHDA and CDR2 SQIVND (reference sequence). V gave up 1 base and J gave up 0 bases, with 10 bases separating them. The CDR3 is made up of 15 amino acids. The CDR3: CASSIGPGSSYEQYF. The CDR3 DNA sequence: TGTGCCAGTAGTATAGGCCCAGGGAGCTCCTACGAGCAGTACTTC. The full variable domain, in which reference TRBV19 and TRBJ2-7 provide the parts outside the CDR3, is DGGITQSPKYLFRKEGQNVTLSCEQNLNHDAMYWYRQDPGQGLRLIYYSQIVNDFQKGDIAEGYSVSREKKESFPLTVTSAQKNPTAFYLCASSIGPGSSYEQYFGPGTRLTVT.

This clone was counted once. The chain uses TRBV7-9 and TRBJ2-7; 7 bases match TRBD2. Germline V gene sequence: CDR1 SEHNR, CDR2 FQNEAQ (reference sequence). After removal of 6 bases from V and 7 bases from J, the junction contained 6 bases not matched to a gene. The CDR3 extends over 12 amino acids. The CDR3 region has the DNA TGTGCCAGCAGTACCGGGGGGTGGGAGCAGTACTTC. Encoded protein: CASSTGGWEQYF.

The gene calls are TRBV5-6 and TRBJ1-2; D gene ambiguous. The V gene's germline CDR1 is SGHDT and CDR2 YYEEEE. The CDR3 is 14 residues long. With 0 bases removed from V and 2 bases from J, the gap between germline ends came to 8 bases. This CDR3 reads CASSLEVENYGYTF. As DNA, the CDR3 is TGTGCCAGCAGCTTGGAGGTGGAAAACTATGGCTACACCTTC.

The V gene is TRBV27, the J gene TRBJ2-7; TRBD1 or TRBD2 may be the D gene (7 bases each). Trimming shortened V by 3 bases and J by 4 bases, and 13 bases separated the two germline ends. Germline loops: CDR1 MNHEY, CDR2 SMNVEV (reference sequence). This CDR3 region has 14 residues. The chain's CDR3 is CASSLGRGGYEQYF. The CDR3 nucleotides read TGTGCCAGCAGTTTGGGCAGGGGGGGTTACGAGCAGTACTTC.